A selection of T cell receptor beta chains follows, all from one sample in a study of vaccination and CD4 T cells after COVID-19. TCRdb ran MiXCR on the PCR reads and lists one entry per CDR3 protein. Of 22,000 or so distinct CDR3 sequences listed, 54% are singletons. No antigen has been identified for these receptors. The sample was CD4+ T cells from blood, cultured in vitro. The source of these receptors is a human donor who had recovered from COVID-19. Both conserved end residues are part of each CDR3. Fields, in order: J gene, V gene, clone size, D gene, CDR3 protein, CDR3 DNA. D genes are given only for firm matches. For some rows the clone size is stated as once, few or many, or as a class when expanded; others skip it.

TRBJ1-5,TRBV2,-,TRBD1,CAIQARQGGNQPQHF,TGTGCCATCCAGGCCCGCCAGGGGGGCAATCAGCCCCAGCATTTT
TRBJ2-7,TRBV30,-,TRBD2,CAWSVPQTFSGRDHEQYF,TGTGCCTGGAGTGTACCCCAGACATTTAGCGGGAGGGATCACGAGCAGTACTTC
TRBJ2-2,TRBV28,-,TRBD1,CASRPTGFMSGELFF,TGTGCCAGCAGACCGACAGGGTTTATGTCCGGGGAGCTGTTTTTT
TRBJ2-7,TRBV19,-,-,CASATIGRDGWEQYF,TGTGCCAGTGCCACGATCGGCAGGGACGGTTGGGAGCAGTACTTC
TRBJ1-6,TRBV20-1,-,-,CSALQWGGEDSPLHF,TGCAGTGCTCTTCAATGGGGGGGCGAAGATTCACCCCTCCACTTT
TRBJ2-1,TRBV7-2,-,TRBD2,CASSHSGRPYNEQFF,TGTGCCAGCAGCCATAGCGGGAGGCCCTACAATGAGCAGTTCTTC
TRBJ1-1,TRBV12-3/TRBV12-4,-,TRBD1,CASSGQGSDTEAFF,TGTGCCAGCAGTGGACAGGGCTCGGACACTGAAGCTTTCTTT
TRBJ2-1,TRBV6-1,-,-,CASREGAPYNEQFF,TGTGCCAGCAGAGAAGGGGCACCCTACAATGAGCAGTTCTTC
TRBJ2-6,TRBV27,few,-,CASRRTGANVLTF,TGTGCCAGCAGGAGGACTGGGGCCAACGTCCTGACTTTC
TRBJ1-5,TRBV12-3/TRBV12-4,-,TRBD1,CASRSFAMTGNSNQPQHF,TGTGCCAGCAGGAGTTTCGCAATGACAGGGAACAGCAATCAGCCCCAGCATTTT
TRBJ1-1,TRBV24-1,-,-,CATNFGSGGTEAFF,TGTGCCACCAATTTTGGGTCTGGGGGCACTGAAGCTTTCTTT
TRBJ1-3,TRBV7-2,-,-,CASSRTGGNTIYF,TGTGCCAGCAGCCGGACGGGTGGAAACACCATATATTTT
TRBJ1-4,TRBV11-3,few,-,CASSRSSGGSNEKLFF,TGTGCCAGCAGCCGATCGAGCGGGGGGTCTAATGAAAAACTGTTTTTT
TRBJ1-2,TRBV28,-,TRBD1,CASRLTGTGVPYGYTF,TGTGCCAGCAGATTAACCGGGACAGGGGTTCCCTATGGCTACACCTTC
TRBJ2-7,TRBV30,-,TRBD1,CAWMLGQGLSYEQYF,TGTGCCTGGATGCTGGGACAGGGGTTGTCCTACGAGCAGTACTTC
TRBJ2-7,TRBV28,-,TRBD1,CASRQGRYEQYF,TGTGCCAGCCGACAGGGTCGGTACGAGCAGTACTTC
TRBJ2-7,TRBV20-1,few,-,CSVSGDRYYEQYF,TGCAGTGTAAGCGGGGACAGGTACTACGAGCAGTACTTC
TRBJ2-5,TRBV30,-,TRBD1,CAWSPGTGGRGETQYF,TGTGCCTGGAGTCCCGGGACAGGGGGTCGGGGAGAGACCCAGTACTTC
TRBJ1-5,TRBV27,few,-,CASRAGGGLNQPQHF,TGTGCCAGCCGAGCCGGTGGCGGCCTCAATCAGCCCCAGCATTTT
TRBJ1-1,TRBV7-9,-,-,CASSPEGRGTEAFF,TGTGCCAGCAGCCCCGAAGGGCGCGGCACTGAAGCTTTCTTT
TRBJ2-2,TRBV6-2/TRBV6-3,-,TRBD1,CASSGLGGGTGELFF,TGTGCCAGCAGTGGGTTAGGGGGCGGCACCGGGGAGCTGTTTTTT
TRBJ1-6,TRBV4-3,-,-,CASSQNSDATDSPLHF,TGCGCCAGCAGCCAAAACTCGGACGCCACTGATTCACCCCTCCACTTT
TRBJ2-5,TRBV6-1,-,-,CASSSLVGETQYF,TGTGCCAGCAGCTCTTTAGTGGGAGAGACCCAGTACTTC
TRBJ1-5,TRBV7-2,-,-,CASSPGSGRSNQPQHF,TGTGCCAGCAGCCCAGGTTCGGGTAGGAGCAATCAGCCCCAGCATTTT
TRBJ1-5,TRBV4-1,-,-,CASSFNQGNQPQHF,TGCGCCAGCAGTTTTAATCAAGGCAATCAGCCCCAGCATTTT
TRBJ1-2,TRBV24-1,few,-,CATSQGPGYTF,TGTGCCACCAGTCAAGGGCCTGGCTACACCTTC
TRBJ1-5,TRBV11-2,-,-,CASSPRGAPWAQHF,TGTGCCAGCAGCCCCCGAGGGGCTCCATGGGCCCAGCATTTT
TRBJ2-5,TRBV2,-,-,CASSPPPGLQETQYF,TGTGCCAGCAGTCCCCCCCCGGGACTCCAAGAGACCCAGTACTTC
TRBJ1-1,TRBV10-3,-,-,CAVRTQGTEAFF,TGTGCCGTAAGGACTCAGGGTACTGAAGCTTTCTTT
TRBJ1-2,TRBV5-1,-,TRBD1,CASSFDRDYGYTF,TGCGCCAGCAGCTTCGACAGGGACTATGGCTACACCTTC
TRBJ2-2,TRBV12-3/TRBV12-4,-,TRBD2,CASSRTSPGELFF,TGTGCCAGCAGCCGGACTAGCCCCGGGGAGCTGTTTTTT
TRBJ2-5,TRBV27,few,TRBD2,CASSLLGSGSQETQYF,TGTGCCAGCAGTTTATTGGGTAGCGGGTCCCAAGAGACCCAGTACTTC
TRBJ2-2,TRBV6-5,-,-,CASSYPLAPGELFF,TGTGCCAGCAGTTACCCCCTAGCGCCCGGGGAGCTGTTTTTT
TRBJ1-1,TRBV18,-,-,CASSPSGRLNTEAFF,TGTGCCAGCTCACCATCGGGACGGCTGAACACTGAAGCTTTCTTT
TRBJ1-2,TRBV6-1,-,-,CASAGQVDGYTF,TGTGCCAGCGCCGGACAAGTTGATGGCTACACCTTC
TRBJ2-3,TRBV27,-,-,CASSLLSRGGDTQYF,TGTGCCAGCAGTTTATTGTCCCGGGGTGGGGATACGCAGTATTTT
TRBJ2-3,TRBV20-1,few,-,CSAPLVGLTDTQYF,TGCAGTGCCCCGTTAGTAGGGCTGACAGATACGCAGTATTTT
TRBJ1-5,TRBV28,-,-,CASSFWGKPQHF,TGTGCCAGCAGTTTCTGGGGAAAGCCCCAGCATTTT
TRBJ2-2,TRBV20-1,few,TRBD1,CSAREPGQGGSGELFF,TGCAGTGCTAGAGAGCCGGGACAGGGGGGATCCGGGGAGCTGTTTTTT
TRBJ1-5,TRBV19,-,TRBD1,CASSRDSYNQPQHF,TGTGCCAGTAGTAGGGACAGTTACAATCAGCCCCAGCATTTT
TRBJ2-7,TRBV2,-,TRBD1,CASSEQGQGSYEQYF,TGTGCCAGCAGTGAACAGGGACAGGGCTCCTACGAGCAGTACTTC
TRBJ2-3,TRBV20-1,few,-,CSARVSPVSDTQYF,TGCAGTGCTAGAGTGAGCCCCGTGTCCGATACGCAGTATTTT
TRBJ2-4,TRBV11-2,few,-,CASSPGTAEGAKNIQYF,TGTGCCAGCAGTCCCGGGACGGCCGAGGGAGCCAAAAACATTCAGTACTTC
TRBJ2-7,TRBV20-1,once,-,CSASGSTYEQYF,TGCAGTGCTAGTGGCTCTACCTACGAGCAGTACTTC
TRBJ2-1,TRBV20-1,-,TRBD2,CSALLAGGPDEQFF,TGCAGTGCTCTGCTAGCGGGAGGGCCGGATGAGCAGTTCTTC
TRBJ1-2,TRBV19,few,TRBD1,CASSEGQGLVNGYTF,TGTGCCAGTAGTGAAGGACAGGGATTGGTAAATGGCTACACCTTC
TRBJ2-2,TRBV27,few,-,CASSFQFAVTGELFF,TGTGCCAGCAGTTTTCAGTTCGCGGTCACCGGGGAGCTGTTTTTT
TRBJ1-2,TRBV20-1,few,TRBD1,CSAPRGGTANYGYTF,TGCAGTGCTCCTCGCGGCGGGACAGCCAACTATGGCTACACCTTC
TRBJ2-3,TRBV28,-,-,CASSPGFDADTQYF,TGTGCCAGCAGTCCCGGATTCGACGCAGATACGCAGTATTTT
TRBJ2-1,TRBV6-1,-,-,CASSTRFTGPPRTYNEQFF,TGTGCCAGCAGTACACGCTTTACAGGACCCCCGCGGACCTACAATGAGCAGTTCTTC
TRBJ1-1,TRBV18,-,TRBD1,CASSPVTGAGMNTEAFF,TGTGCCAGCTCACCAGTGACAGGGGCTGGGATGAACACTGAAGCTTTCTTT
TRBJ1-6,TRBV30,-,-,CAWKRDRQGGSPLHF,TGTGCCTGGAAACGAGATCGGCAGGGAGGCTCACCCCTCCACTTT
TRBJ2-5,TRBV24-1,-,-,CATSDPRTEETQYF,TGTGCCACCAGTGATCCCCGGACCGAAGAGACCCAGTACTTC